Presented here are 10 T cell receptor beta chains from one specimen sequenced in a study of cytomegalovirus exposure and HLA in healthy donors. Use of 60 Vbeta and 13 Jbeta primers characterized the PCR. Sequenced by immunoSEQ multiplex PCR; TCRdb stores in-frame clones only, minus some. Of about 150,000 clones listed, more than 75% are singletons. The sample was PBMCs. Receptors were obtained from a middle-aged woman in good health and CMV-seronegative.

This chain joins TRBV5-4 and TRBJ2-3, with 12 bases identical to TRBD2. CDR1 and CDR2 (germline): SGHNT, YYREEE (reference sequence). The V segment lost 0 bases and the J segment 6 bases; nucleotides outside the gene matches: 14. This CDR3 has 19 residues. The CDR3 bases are TGTGCCAGCAGCTTGGGGACTCAGACTAGCGGGGGAAGGATGGATACGCAGTATTTT. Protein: CASSLGTQTSGGRMDTQYF.

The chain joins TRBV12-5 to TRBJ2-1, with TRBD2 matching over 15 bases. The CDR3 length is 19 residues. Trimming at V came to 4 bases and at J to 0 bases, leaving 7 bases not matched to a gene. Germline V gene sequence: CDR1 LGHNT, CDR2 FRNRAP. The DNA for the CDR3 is TGTGCTAGTGGTTCAACGGGACTAGCGGGGGGACTCTCCTACAATGAGCAGTTCTTC. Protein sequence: CASGSTGLAGGLSYNEQFF.

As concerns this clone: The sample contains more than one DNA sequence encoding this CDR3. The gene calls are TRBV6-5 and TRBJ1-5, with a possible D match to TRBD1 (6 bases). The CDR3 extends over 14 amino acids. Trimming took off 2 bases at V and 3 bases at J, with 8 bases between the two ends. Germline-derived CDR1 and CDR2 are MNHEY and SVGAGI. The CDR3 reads CASSYGQTNQPQHF. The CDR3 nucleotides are TGTGCCAGCAGTTACGGACAGACCAATCAGCCCCAGCATTTT.

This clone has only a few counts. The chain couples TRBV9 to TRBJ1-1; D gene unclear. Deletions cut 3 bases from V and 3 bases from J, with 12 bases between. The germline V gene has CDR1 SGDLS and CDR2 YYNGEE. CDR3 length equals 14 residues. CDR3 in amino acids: CASSAGSRDTEAFF. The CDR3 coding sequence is TGTGCCAGCAGCGCCGGGAGTAGGGACACTGAAGCTTTCTTT.

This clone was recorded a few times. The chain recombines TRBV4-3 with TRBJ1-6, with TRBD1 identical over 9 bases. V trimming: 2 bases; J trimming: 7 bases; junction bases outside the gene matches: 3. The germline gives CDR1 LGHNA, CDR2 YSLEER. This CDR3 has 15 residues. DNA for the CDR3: TGCGCCAGCAGCCAATCCGGGACAGGGAATTCACCCCTCCACTTT. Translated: CASSQSGTGNSPLHF.

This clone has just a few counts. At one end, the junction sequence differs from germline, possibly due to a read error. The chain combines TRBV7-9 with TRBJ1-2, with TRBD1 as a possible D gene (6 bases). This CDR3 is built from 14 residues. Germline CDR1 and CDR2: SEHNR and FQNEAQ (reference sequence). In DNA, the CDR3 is TGTGTCAGCAGCTTAGGGGACACGAGTTTCGGCTACACCTTC. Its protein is CVSSLGDTSFGYTF. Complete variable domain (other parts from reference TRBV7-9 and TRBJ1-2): DTGVSQNPRHKITKRGQNVTFRCDPISEHNRLYWYRQTLGQGPEFLTYFQNEAQLEKSRLLSDRFSAERPKGSFSTLEIQRTEQGDSAMYLCVSSLGDTSFGYTFGSGTRLTVV.

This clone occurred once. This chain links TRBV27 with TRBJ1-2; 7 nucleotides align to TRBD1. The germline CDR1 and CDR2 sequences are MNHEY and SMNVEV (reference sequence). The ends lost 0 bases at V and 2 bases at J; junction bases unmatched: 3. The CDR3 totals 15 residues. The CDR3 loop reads CASSLSPTGNYGYTF. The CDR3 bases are TGTGCCAGCAGTTTATCCCCGACAGGGAACTATGGCTACACCTTC.

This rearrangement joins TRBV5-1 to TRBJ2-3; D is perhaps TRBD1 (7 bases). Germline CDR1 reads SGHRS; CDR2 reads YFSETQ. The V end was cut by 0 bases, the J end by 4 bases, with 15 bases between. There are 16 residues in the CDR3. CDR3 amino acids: CASSLVWRGLADTQYF. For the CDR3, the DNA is TGCGCCAGCAGCTTGGTGTGGAGGGGGCTAGCAGATACGCAGTATTTT.

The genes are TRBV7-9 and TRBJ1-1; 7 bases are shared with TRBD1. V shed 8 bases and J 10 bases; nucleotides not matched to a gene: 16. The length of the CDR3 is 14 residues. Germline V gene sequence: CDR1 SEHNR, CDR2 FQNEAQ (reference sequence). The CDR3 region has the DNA TGTGCCAGCCGAAAAATGGACAGGAAATCTTCAGCTTTCTTT. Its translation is CASRKMDRKSSAFF.

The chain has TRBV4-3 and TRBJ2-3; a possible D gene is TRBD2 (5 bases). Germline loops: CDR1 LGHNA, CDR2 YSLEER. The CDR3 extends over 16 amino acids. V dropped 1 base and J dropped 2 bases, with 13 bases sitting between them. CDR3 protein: CASSQGTLDYTDTQYF. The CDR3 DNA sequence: TGCGCCAGCAGCCAAGGAACCCTAGACTACACAGATACGCAGTATTTT.